The sequence of this T cell receptor beta chain was determined in a study of shared clonotypes between healthy human individuals. General study results and limits: Shared clonotypes across all four donors exceeded non-shared ones in generation probability.

Assay: immunoSEQ multiplex PCR; the TCRdb copy retains only in-frame clones and omits some. The sample lists about 2.1 million clones, 90% to 95% occurring once. CDR3 size: 13 residues. Trimming pared 4 bases from V and 1 base from J, leaving 7 bases between. Germline assignment: CDR1 MNHEY and CDR2 SMNVEV (reference sequence). For this clone: Its antigen is not known.

The naive CD8 population came from CD45RO-negative cells selected for CCR7, without terminally differentiated effector memory CD45RA+ cells. Healthy and HIV-negative, the adult donors had no recent acute infections or vaccinations. The clonotype comes from a man between 18 and 29 years old in good health. Some clones in this sample may be carry-over from other donors' samples. The specimen was naive CD8+ T cells from PBMCs. V gene TRBV27 combines with J gene TRBJ1-1; D is unclear. The DNA of the CDR3 is TGTGCCAGCAGTTGGGCCTGGAACACTGAAGCTTTCTTT. Protein: CASSWAWNTEAFF.